A selection of T cell receptor beta chains follows, all from one sample in a study of technical replicates of blood from several donors. Sequencing was performed with immunoSEQ multiplex PCR; in TCRdb, only in-frame clones are kept and a portion is missing. The sample has tens of thousands of clones; just over 90% are singletons. Sequencing was carried out using PBMCs. These receptors all stem from a human donor in good health. Some clones in this sample may be carry-over from other donors' samples. Each CDR3 is given with its conserved first and last residue. D genes are given only for firm matches. Size is stated for part of the rows, as once, few or many counts, or as a class when the clone is expanded.

length	size	V	D	J	CDR3	DNA
14	-	TRBV27	TRBD2	TRBJ2-7	CASSYGLAGAEQYF	TGTGCCAGCAGTTATGGACTAGCGGGCGCCGAGCAGTACTTC
16	-	TRBV18	TRBD1	TRBJ1-6	CASSPPSSGGDSPLHF	TGTGCCAGCTCACCACCGTCCTCAGGGGGCGATTCACCCCTCCACTTT
17	-	TRBV18	-	TRBJ2-1	CASSPLWGRRQENEQFF	TGTGCCAGCTCACCATTGTGGGGGAGGCGCCAGGAAAATGAGCAGTTCTTC
14	few	TRBV11-1	TRBD1	TRBJ1-1	CASSLRDSDTEAFF	TGTGCCAGCAGCCTCCGGGACAGTGACACTGAAGCTTTCTTT
16	-	TRBV5-6	-	TRBJ1-3	CASSPTLSAPGNTIYF	TGTGCCAGCAGCCCAACGCTAAGTGCACCTGGAAACACCATATATTTT
17	-	TRBV7-9	-	TRBJ2-2	CASSGLTGLGNTGELFF	TGTGCCAGCAGCGGATTAACAGGGTTGGGAAACACCGGGGAGCTGTTTTTT
16	-	TRBV4-2	TRBD2	TRBJ2-7	CASSNILAGPSYEQYF	TGTGCCAGCAGCAACATCCTAGCGGGACCCTCCTACGAGCAGTACTTC
16	-	TRBV18	TRBD1	TRBJ2-7	CASSSQDGTGGYEQYF	TGTGCCAGCTCCTCGCAAGACGGGACAGGGGGCTACGAGCAGTACTTC
15	once	TRBV11-1	-	TRBJ2-7	CASSLSDSRTNEQYF	TGTGCCAGCAGCTTAAGTGACTCCCGAACCAACGAGCAGTACTTC
14	-	TRBV25-1	-	TRBJ1-5	CASSDTRSNQPQHF	TGTGCCAGCAGTGATACCCGGAGCAATCAGCCCCAGCATTTT
12	-	TRBV5-4	-	TRBJ2-7	CASSIDTYEQYF	TGTGCCAGCAGCATAGATACCTACGAGCAGTACTTC
15	-	TRBV7-2	-	TRBJ2-7	CASSLASGFSYEQYF	TGTGCCAGCAGCTTAGCTAGCGGCTTCTCCTACGAGCAGTACTTC
16	-	TRBV7-8	-	TRBJ2-6	CASSSLGGSGANVLTF	TGTGCCAGCAGCTCGTTAGGGGGCTCTGGGGCCAACGTCCTGACTTTC
13	-	TRBV29-1	-	TRBJ2-1	CSVERGRLSEQFF	TGCAGCGTTGAAAGGGGTCGTCTCAGTGAGCAGTTCTTC
15	-	TRBV4-1	TRBD1	TRBJ1-1	CASSQDDRGNTEAFF	TGCGCCAGCAGCCAAGATGACAGGGGAAACACTGAAGCTTTCTTT
15	-	TRBV11-2	-	TRBJ2-3	CASSLRAGHTDTQYF	TGTGCCAGCAGCCTCAGGGCAGGGCACACAGATACGCAGTATTTT
12	-	TRBV5-1	-	TRBJ1-2	CASSPEENGYTF	TGCGCCAGCAGCCCCGAGGAGAATGGCTACACCTTC
15	-	TRBV9	TRBD1	TRBJ1-6	CASSVRDSYNSPLHF	TGTGCCAGCAGCGTAAGGGACAGCTATAATTCACCCCTCCACTTT
11	-	TRBV29-1	-	TRBJ2-2	CSVREDGELFF	TGCAGCGTCCGAGAGGACGGGGAGCTGTTTTTT
13	-	TRBV5-4	-	TRBJ2-5	CASSLPGQETQYF	TGTGCCAGCAGCTTGCCGGGCCAAGAGACCCAGTACTTC